What follows are 31 T cell receptor beta chains derived from one specimen sequenced in a study of T cell responses to AZD1222 COVID-19 vaccine. Sequenced by immunoSEQ multiplex PCR; TCRdb stores in-frame clones only, minus some. The table lists 200,000 to 250,000 clones, about 94% of them singletons. The sample was peripheral blood, taken 28 days after the second dose of the MenACWY control vaccine. Receptors originate from an adult who received the MenACWY meningococcal vaccine as a control.

The V and J genes are TRBV6-6 and TRBJ1-1; possibly TRBD1 for D (5 bases). Germline V gives CDR1 MNHNY, CDR2 SVGAGI (reference sequence). The length of the CDR3 is 14 residues. Trimming cost V 5 bases and J 5 bases, with 15 bases left between them. The CDR3 here is CASSTRDLGTEAFF. CDR3 sequence (DNA): TGTGCCAGCAGTACCCGGGACCTGGGGACTGAAGCTTTCTTT.

The V call is TRBV18, the J call TRBJ2-7; D may be TRBD1 (5 bases). Looked up from germline, CDR1 is KGHSH and CDR2 is LQKENI. The CDR3 totals 14 residues. Trimming removed 5 bases at V and 1 base at J, with 12 bases between. The CDR3 protein is CASSTRTSSYEQYF. CDR3 coding DNA: TGTGCCAGCTCAACGAGGACAAGTTCCTACGAGCAGTACTTC.

This clone was seen a single time. The V and J genes are TRBV7-8 and TRBJ2-7; D perhaps matches TRBD2 (6 bases). Looked up from germline, CDR1 is SGHVS and CDR2 is FQNEAQ. Trimming cost V 1 base and J 2 bases, with 15 bases left between them. The CDR3 runs 16 residues. CDR3 bases: TGTGCCAGCAGCTTAGGGGGACTGGCCTCTACCTACGAGCAGTACTTC. Protein sequence: CASSLGGLASTYEQYF.

The CDR3 region is CASSSTSGPLNEQFF. The CDR3 DNA reads as TGTGCCAGCAGTTCAACTAGCGGCCCACTCAATGAGCAGTTCTTC. The chain couples TRBV14 to TRBJ2-1; TRBD2 agrees at 8 bases. V was pared by 6 bases and J by 6 bases, with 10 bases of the junction left unmatched. The germline V gene encodes CDR1 SGHDN and CDR2 FVKESK. CDR3 size: 15 residues.

Only one count was recorded for this clone. The V gene is TRBV11-2, the J gene TRBJ1-1; a weak D match, TRBD1 (5 bases). The length of the CDR3 is 14 residues. Germline V gives CDR1 SGHAT, CDR2 FQNNGV. Trimming removed 0 bases from V and 3 bases from J, with 8 bases in between. CDR3 DNA sequence: TGTGCCAGCAGCTTAGAAGCAGGGTACACTGAAGCTTTCTTT. The encoded protein is CASSLEAGYTEAFF. Supplemented by reference TRBV11-2 and TRBJ1-1, the full variable domain reads EAGVAQSPRYKIIEKRQSVAFWCNPISGHATLYWYQQILGQGPKLLIQFQNNGVVDDSQLPKDRFSAERLKGVDSTLKIQPAKLEDSAVYLCASSLEAGYTEAFFGQGTRLTVV.

V usage is TRBV7-9 and J usage is TRBJ1-1; D call uncertain. Trimming left V 5 bases short and J 4 bases short, with 11 bases between. The germline gives CDR1 SEHNR, CDR2 FQNEAQ (reference sequence). There are 13 residues in the CDR3. As DNA, the CDR3 is TGTGCCAGCAGCGGCCGAGTGGGCACTGAAGCTTTCTTT. Encoded protein: CASSGRVGTEAFF.

The J gene is TRBJ1-2, the V gene TRBV5-5; perhaps TRBD1 as D (5 bases). V was trimmed by 1 base and J by 2 bases, leaving 6 bases between them. CDR1 is SGHKS and CDR2 is YYEKEE in the germline V gene (reference sequence). The CDR3 consists of 13 residues. CDR3 coding DNA: TGTGCCAGCAGCTTGAGACAGAACTATGGCTACACCTTC. It specifies CASSLRQNYGYTF.

V usage is TRBV6-5 and J usage is TRBJ2-7; possible D gene TRBD1, 6 bases. V lost 7 bases and J lost 3, with 13 bases in between. Germline V gene sequence: CDR1 MNHEY, CDR2 SVGAGI. The CDR3 consists of 13 residues. The CDR3 loop reads CASTRQELYEQYF. The CDR3 DNA sequence: TGTGCCAGCACTAGACAGGAGCTCTACGAGCAGTACTTC.

This clone showed up just a few times. The gene calls are TRBV5-5 and TRBJ1-1; D gene unclear. Trimming cost V 1 base and J 1 base, with 5 bases left between them. Germline values: CDR1 SGHKS, CDR2 YYEKEE (reference sequence). This CDR3 has 13 residues. In DNA, the CDR3 is TGTGCCAGCAGCTTGTGGCAGAACACTGAAGCTTTCTTT. Residues: CASSLWQNTEAFF.

The chain links TRBV6-2 or TRBV6-3 to TRBJ1-2; D is unresolved. Germline CDR1 is MNHEY and CDR2 is SVGEGT. This CDR3 has 14 residues. The ends were cut back, 0 bases at V and 2 bases at J, with 7 bases in the middle. Here the CDR3 DNA reads TGTGCCAGCAGTTACTCGACGGAGAACTATGGCTACACCTTC. Amino acid sequence: CASSYSTENYGYTF.

J is TRBJ1-6 and V is TRBV19, with D hard to call. Per germline, CDR1 LNHDA and CDR2 SQIVND (reference sequence). V was trimmed by 5 bases and J by 10 bases, leaving 9 bases between them. This CDR3 has 12 residues. The CDR3 protein is CASSGGRSPLHF. CDR3 DNA: TGTGCCAGTAGTGGCGGGCGGTCACCCCTCCACTTT.

V usage is TRBV9 and J usage is TRBJ1-4, with D maybe TRBD1 (6 bases). CDR1 and CDR2 (germline): SGDLS, YYNGEE. This CDR3 is built from 15 residues. The germline V and J ends were trimmed by 5 bases and 3 bases, with 14 bases remaining between them. CDR3 in DNA: TGTGCCAGCAGGGCCGGGACAATACCTAATGAAAAACTGTTTTTT. Amino acid sequence: CASRAGTIPNEKLFF.

V usage is TRBV10-3 and J usage is TRBJ1-2, with D hard to call. V was shortened by 0 bases and J by 4 bases, with 6 bases between the two germline ends. Germline values: CDR1 ENHRY, CDR2 SYGVKD. The CDR3 spans 13 residues. The CDR3 reads CAISESGTYGYTF. CDR3 nucleotide sequence: TGTGCCATCAGTGAGTCGGGCACCTATGGCTACACCTTC.

This clone occurred once. The genes are TRBV5-1 and TRBJ1-1, with D possibly matching TRBD1 (6 bases). Per germline, CDR1 SGHRS and CDR2 YFSETQ. Trimming removed 0 bases from V and 2 bases from J, with 8 bases in between. This CDR3 is 14 amino acids long. CDR3 coding DNA: TGCGCCAGCAGCTTGGCCGGGACAAACACTGAAGCTTTCTTT. Protein sequence: CASSLAGTNTEAFF.

The rearrangement uses TRBV7-9 and TRBJ1-1; D gene ambiguous. Trimming stripped 3 bases from V and 1 base from J, with 6 bases between. The length of the CDR3 is 13 residues. Germline V gives CDR1 SEHNR, CDR2 FQNEAQ (reference sequence). DNA for the CDR3: TGTGCCAGCAGCTTCATGGGGAACACTGAAGCTTTCTTT. This codes for CASSFMGNTEAFF.

The chain links TRBV7-2 to TRBJ2-7, with 8 bases aligning to TRBD2. The V gene end was trimmed by 1 base and the J gene end by 6 bases; junction bases not matched to a gene: 2. From germline, CDR1 is SGHTA and CDR2 FQGNSA. The CDR3 spans 13 residues. CDR3 nucleotide sequence: TGTGCCAGCAGCTTAGGCGGGAGGACCGAGCAGTACTTC. Its protein is CASSLGGRTEQYF.

The rearrangement uses TRBV2 and TRBJ1-2, with 7 nucleotides matching TRBD1. V lost 6 bases to trimming and J lost 5 bases; unmatched junction nucleotides: 6. Germline V CDR1 and CDR2: SNHLY, FYNNEI. The CDR3 consists of 13 residues. The CDR3 DNA reads as TGTGCCAGCAGGGAGACAGGGCGTTATGGCTACACCTTC. Its protein product is CASRETGRYGYTF.

The chain couples TRBV5-6 to TRBJ2-4; 7 nucleotides line up with TRBD1. Germline V gene data show CDR1 as SGHDT and CDR2 as YYEEEE. CDR3 length: 13 residues. With V trimmed by 5 bases and J by 12 bases, 11 bases remained unmatched. In nucleotides, the CDR3 is TGTGCCAGCAGAACCTTGGGACAGAGCCCTCAGTACTTC. Translating gives CASRTLGQSPQYF.

This chain connects TRBV7-9 to TRBJ1-3; no reliable D call. The V end lost 9 bases, the J end lost 4 bases, and 10 bases lay between the germline ends. The germline CDR1 and CDR2 sequences are SEHNR and FQNEAQ (reference sequence). The length of the CDR3 is 12 residues. In DNA, the CDR3 is TGTGCCAGGGGAACGGGAGGAAACACCATATATTTT. Protein sequence: CARGTGGNTIYF.

Details on this clone: The same CDR3 can be traced to other DNA sequences in this sample. The chain carries TRBV4-3 and TRBJ1-5, with D perhaps matching TRBD1 (5 bases). The V gene's germline CDR1 is LGHNA and CDR2 YSLEER. V lost 0 bases and J 2 bases, leaving 8 bases between the germline ends. The CDR3 has 15 amino acids. The DNA of the CDR3 is TGCGCCAGCAGCCAAGACAGGGTAGGCAATCAGCCCCAGCATTTT. Encoded protein: CASSQDRVGNQPQHF.

The rearrangement links TRBV29-1 to TRBJ2-1; 9 bases are a match to TRBD1. The germline gives CDR1 SQVTM, CDR2 ANQGSEA. This CDR3 is 14 amino acids long. Losses at the gene ends were 6 bases for V and 4 bases for J; bases not matched to a gene: 7. The CDR3 DNA follows: TGCAGCGTCGCACAGGGGGCCCTTTACAATGAGCAGTTCTTC. Residues: CSVAQGALYNEQFF.

This clone came up a few times. V gene TRBV19 combines with J gene TRBJ2-6; D is unclear. The CDR3 spans 15 residues. Germline-derived CDR1 and CDR2 are LNHDA and SQIVND (reference sequence). Trimming shortened V by 0 bases and J by 0 bases, and 3 bases separated the two germline ends. CDR3 in amino acids: CASSIESSGANVLTF. DNA of the CDR3: TGTGCCAGTAGTATAGAAAGCTCTGGGGCCAACGTCCTGACTTTC. Full variable domain (missing parts from reference TRBV19 and TRBJ2-6): DGGITQSPKYLFRKEGQNVTLSCEQNLNHDAMYWYRQDPGQGLRLIYYSQIVNDFQKGDIAEGYSVSREKKESFPLTVTSAQKNPTAFYLCASSIESSGANVLTFGAGSRLTVL.

The V gene is TRBV30, the J gene TRBJ1-2; the D is unclear. Per the germline V gene, CDR1 is GTSNPN and CDR2 is SVGIG (reference sequence). The CDR3 contains 13 residues. The V and J ends lost 0 bases and 1 base respectively, with 6 bases between them. CDR3 in amino acids: CAWSVGRNYGYTF. CDR3 nucleotides: TGTGCCTGGAGTGTAGGTCGTAACTATGGCTACACCTTC.

This clone was counted a few times. This chain uses TRBV3-1 (or the pseudogene TRBV3-2) with TRBJ2-5; 8 bases map to TRBD1. The CDR3 length is 14 residues. Germline CDR1 reads LGHDT; CDR2 reads YNNKEL (reference sequence). V lost 4 bases and J lost 5; bases outside the gene matches: 6. The CDR3 is CASSPRTGRETQYF. In DNA, the CDR3 is TGTGCCAGCAGCCCTCGGACAGGGAGGGAGACCCAGTACTTC.

This clone was found a few times. The V gene is TRBV14, the J gene TRBJ1-6; D not certain. Trimming cost V 0 bases and J 0 bases, with 3 bases left between them. Germline CDR1 reads SGHDN; CDR2 reads FVKESK. The CDR3 is 15 amino acids. Here the CDR3 reads CASSQESSYNSPLHF. The CDR3 DNA sequence: TGTGCCAGCAGCCAAGAGAGCTCCTATAATTCACCCCTCCACTTT.

The chain combines TRBV3-1 (or the pseudogene TRBV3-2) with TRBJ2-7; possible D gene TRBD1, 6 bases. This CDR3 spans 14 amino acids. The germline gives CDR1 LGHDT, CDR2 YNNKEL (reference sequence). V shed 4 bases and J shed 5 bases, with 15 bases lying between them. The CDR3 nucleotides read TGTGCCAGCAGCCCAGGACTCAGGGGCCACGAGCAGTACTTC. Protein: CASSPGLRGHEQYF.

The CDR3 nucleotides are TGTGCCAGCAACCCTATTAACAGGAGTGAAAAACTGTTTTTT. It encodes CASNPINRSEKLFF. V is TRBV28 and J is TRBJ1-4, with D perhaps TRBD1 (5 bases). Trimming shortened V by 7 bases and J by 7 bases, and 16 bases separated the two germline ends. Germline V gene data show CDR1 as MDHEN and CDR2 as SYDVKM. The CDR3 is 14 amino acids.

The chain is built from TRBV7-6 and TRBJ1-1; 8 nucleotides match TRBD1. From germline, CDR1 is SGHVS and CDR2 FNYEAQ. The CDR3 has 16 residues. The trim removed 3 bases at V and 4 bases at J, leaving 10 bases unmatched. In DNA form, the CDR3 reads TGTGCCAGCAGCTTCAGGACAGGGAGCCTGGTCACTGAAGCTTTCTTT. It is translated as CASSFRTGSLVTEAFF.

The chain has TRBV9 and TRBJ2-1; the match to TRBD1 covers 7 bases. The CDR3 sequence is 16 residues long. Trimming took 4 bases from V and 7 from J; bases not matched to a gene: 14. Germline-derived CDR1 and CDR2 are SGDLS and YYNGEE. The CDR3 sequence is CASSPDRGQLFNEQFF. The CDR3 DNA reads TGTGCCAGCAGCCCAGACCGGGGACAGCTTTTTAATGAGCAGTTCTTC.

The chain links TRBV30 to TRBJ1-4; 9 bases are a match to TRBD1. The germline V gene encodes CDR1 GTSNPN and CDR2 SVGIG (reference sequence). The length of the CDR3 is 15 residues. Losses at the gene ends were 3 bases for V and 4 bases for J; bases not matched to a gene: 6. The CDR3 is CAWRGTGQNNEKLFF. In DNA form, the CDR3 reads TGTGCCTGGAGGGGGACAGGGCAAAATAATGAAAAACTGTTTTTT.

The chain is built from TRBV24-1 and TRBJ2-3; D is perhaps TRBD1 (6 bases). This CDR3 has 13 residues. V was shortened by 12 bases and J by 4 bases, with 16 bases between the two germline ends. Germline V gene lookup returns CDR1 KGHDR and CDR2 SFDVKD. In DNA form, the CDR3 reads TGTGCCTCCGCGCTGGGGGCTTCAGATACGCAGTATTTT. It yields the protein CASALGASDTQYF.